Listed here are 16 T cell receptor beta chains from one sample, sequenced in a study of blood T cell repertoires in COVID-19. Some clones are missing from TCRdb's copy, which holds only in-frame ones; the method was immunoSEQ multiplex PCR. The data show about 300,000 clones, with just under 90% seen just once and over 1.5% held by the top ten. The sequencing sample was made of peripheral blood. These receptor sequences come from a young woman with COVID-19, enrolled during active disease.

The chain links TRBV9 to TRBJ1-2; D is possibly TRBD1 (5 bases). CDR3 length equals 16 residues. V was pared by 5 bases and J by 5 bases, with 22 bases between. From germline, CDR1 is SGDLS and CDR2 YYNGEE. The DNA of the CDR3 is TGTGCCAGCAGTAAGTTCGCGGGACCTACTGATTATGGCTACACCTTC. This sequence encodes CASSKFAGPTDYGYTF.

This chain connects TRBV5-1 to TRBJ2-7; TRBD2 matches 10 bases. The germline CDR1 and CDR2 sequences are SGHRS and YFSETQ. V shed 5 bases, J shed 0 bases, and the junction held 5 bases outside the gene matches. The CDR3 is 15 amino acids. Written as DNA, the CDR3 is TGCGCCAGCAGGGTGGGACTAGCGAGCTCCTACGAGCAGTACTTC. Its protein product is CASRVGLASSYEQYF.

This rearrangement joins TRBV2 to TRBJ2-3, with D possibly being TRBD2 (5 bases). Germline CDR1 SNHLY, CDR2 FYNNEI. V lost 6 bases and J lost 0, with 13 bases in between. CDR3 length: 15 amino acids. DNA for the CDR3: TGTGCCAGCAGAACGAACGAGGGAAGCACAGATACGCAGTATTTT. Its translation is CASRTNEGSTDTQYF. Looking up the rest from reference TRBV2 and TRBJ2-3 gives the full variable domain: EPEVTQTPSHQVTQMGQEVILRCVPISNHLYFYWYRQILGQKVEFLVSFYNNEISEKSEIFDDQFSVERPDGSNFTLKIRSTKLEDSAMYFCASRTNEGSTDTQYFGPGTRLTVL.

The chain uses TRBV4-2 and TRBJ2-2; maybe TRBD1 (6 bases). CDR3 length: 14 residues. The V gene's germline CDR1 is LGHNA and CDR2 YNFKEQ. V gave up 3 bases and J gave up 1 base, with 6 bases separating them. CDR3 amino acids: CASSQGQNTGELFF. CDR3 bases: TGTGCCAGCAGCCAGGGACAGAACACCGGGGAGCTGTTTTTT.

V gene TRBV5-1 combines with J gene TRBJ1-6; D unclear. Germline V gene sequence: CDR1 SGHRS, CDR2 YFSETQ. V shed 0 bases and J shed 6 bases, with 7 bases lying between them. The CDR3 is 14 residues long. The CDR3 nucleotides are TGCGCCAGCAGCTTGGGGCAGGTTAATTCACCCCTCCACTTT. Amino acid sequence: CASSLGQVNSPLHF.

This chain connects TRBV4-1 to TRBJ2-7, with 8 positions matching TRBD2. CDR1 is MGHRA, CDR2 YSYEKL, per germline. After removal of 0 bases from V and 4 bases from J, the junction contained 5 bases not matched to a gene. This CDR3 region has 15 residues. This chain's CDR3 is CASSQDSGGRYEQYV. The CDR3 DNA reads TGCGCCAGCAGCCAAGACAGTGGCGGGAGGTACGAGCAGTACGTC.

The V and J genes are TRBV6-5 and TRBJ2-5; 7 bases match TRBD1. The CDR3 is 14 amino acids. The germline V gene has CDR1 MNHEY and CDR2 SVGAGI. Losses at the gene ends were 6 bases for V and 1 base for J; bases not matched to a gene: 5. The CDR3 bases are TGTGCCAGCAGCCACACAGGGGTCCAAGAGACCCAGTACTTC. Residues: CASSHTGVQETQYF.

J is TRBJ2-2 and V is TRBV29-1; 9 nucleotides agree with TRBD2. CDR3 length: 17 residues. From germline, CDR1 is SQVTM and CDR2 ANQGSEA. J gave up 1 base and V 1 base, and 7 bases lay outside the gene matches. CDR3 in amino acids: CSVEAGALAGNTGELFF. The CDR3 nucleotides read TGCAGCGTTGAAGCTGGGGCACTAGCGGGGAACACCGGGGAGCTGTTTTTT.

The chain is built from TRBV5-1 and TRBJ2-1, with 16 bases that match TRBD2. The CDR3 covers 15 residues. Germline V gene sequence: CDR1 SGHRS, CDR2 YFSETQ. J lost 12 bases, V lost 4 bases, and 7 bases had no gene match. The DNA for the CDR3 is TGCGCCAGCAGCCCCGGGACTAGCGGGGGGGAACGGCAGTTCTTC. Protein product: CASSPGTSGGERQFF.

Regarding this clone: The junction does not match germline at one end; this may be a read error. V and J are TRBV10-3 and TRBJ1-1; TRBD1 agrees at 7 bases. CDR1 and CDR2 (germline): ENHRY, SYGVKD. The CDR3 is 14 residues long. This CDR3 reads CAINEGAQNTEAFF. The DNA of the CDR3 is TGTGCCATCAATGAGGGGGCGCAAAACACTGAAGCTTTCTTT.

The genes are TRBV10-1 and TRBJ2-1, with 7 bases lining up with TRBD1. CDR1 is WNHNN, CDR2 SYGVQD, per germline (reference sequence). Germline trimming cut 3 bases from V and 7 bases from J; bases unmatched to any gene: 12. The CDR3 loop spans 16 amino acids. The CDR3, as DNA: TGCGCCAGCAGTGACCCTCGACAGGGTCTCGGTAATGAGCAGTTCTTC. It is translated as CASSDPRQGLGNEQFF.

Comments on this clone: The same CDR3 arises from other DNA sequences in this sample as well. The chain employs TRBV5-4 and TRBJ1-2; a weak D match, TRBD1 (5 bases). There are 12 residues in the CDR3. The V gene's germline CDR1 is SGHNT and CDR2 YYREEE (reference sequence). Trimming removed 3 bases from V and 4 bases from J, with 7 bases in between. In DNA form, the CDR3 reads TGTGCCAGCAGCTCCGACAGCTATGGCTACACCTTC. This gives the protein CASSSDSYGYTF. The full variable domain, with the rest looked up from reference TRBV5-4 and TRBJ1-2, is ETGVTQSPTHLIKTRGQQVTLRCSSQSGHNTVSWYQQALGQGPQFIFQYYREEENGRGNFPPRFSGLQFPNYSSELNVNALELDDSALYLCASSSDSYGYTFGSGTRLTVV.

The chain combines TRBV5-4 with TRBJ1-5; tentative D call: TRBD1 (5 bases). The CDR3 consists of 15 residues. CDR1 is SGHNT and CDR2 is YYREEE in the germline V gene (reference sequence). With 0 bases removed from V and 7 bases from J, the gap between germline ends came to 14 bases. Here the CDR3 DNA reads TGTGCCAGCAGCTTGGACGGGGGAGTAGGGCAGCCCCAGCATTTT. It encodes CASSLDGGVGQPQHF.

The J gene is TRBJ1-1, the V gene TRBV4-2, with a possible D match to TRBD1 (5 bases). V was clipped by 0 bases and J by 3 bases, with 14 bases between them. The CDR3 extends over 16 amino acids. Germline V gene sequence: CDR1 LGHNA, CDR2 YNFKEQ. The CDR3 loop is CASSQDWRQGDTEAFF. DNA for the CDR3: TGTGCCAGCAGCCAAGATTGGCGCCAGGGTGACACTGAAGCTTTCTTT.

V usage is TRBV14 and J usage is TRBJ1-2; 7 bases align to TRBD1. After removal of 0 bases from V and 8 bases from J, the junction contained 9 bases not matched to a gene. Germline V gives CDR1 SGHDN, CDR2 FVKESK. The CDR3 sequence is 15 residues long. DNA of the CDR3: TGTGCCAGCAGCCAAGACCCCAGGGGGAGTCGGGGCTACACCTTC. This codes for CASSQDPRGSRGYTF.

V and J are TRBV25-1 and TRBJ1-1; no clear D. The length of the CDR3 is 13 residues. V lost 8 bases, J lost 4 bases, and 14 bases lay in between. The germline gives CDR1 MGHDK, CDR2 SYGVNS. The CDR3 coding sequence is TGTGCCAGCTCCTTTGGAGGTCTCACTGAAGCTTTCTTT. Its translation: CASSFGGLTEAFF.